This T cell receptor beta chain was sequenced in a study of T cell changes during pregnancy in multiple sclerosis. Trimming removed 5 bases at V and 1 base at J, with 9 bases between. The CDR3 extends over 14 amino acids. The germline V gene has CDR1 LNHDA and CDR2 SQIVND (reference sequence). This clone came up once. Repertoires were generated with immunoSEQ multiplex PCR, while TCRdb's copy carries only in-frame clones and drops some. The sample lists 80,000 to 95,000 clones, 93% occurring once. The V and J genes are TRBV19 and TRBJ2-1; maybe TRBD2 (5 bases). The source material was peripheral blood, sampled in the third trimester of pregnancy. This sequence was found in a female donor in good health, enrolled as a control in a pregnancy study. CDR3 region: CASSLRGSYNEQFF. The CDR3 DNA reads TGTGCCAGTAGTTTACGGGGATCCTACAATGAGCAGTTCTTC.